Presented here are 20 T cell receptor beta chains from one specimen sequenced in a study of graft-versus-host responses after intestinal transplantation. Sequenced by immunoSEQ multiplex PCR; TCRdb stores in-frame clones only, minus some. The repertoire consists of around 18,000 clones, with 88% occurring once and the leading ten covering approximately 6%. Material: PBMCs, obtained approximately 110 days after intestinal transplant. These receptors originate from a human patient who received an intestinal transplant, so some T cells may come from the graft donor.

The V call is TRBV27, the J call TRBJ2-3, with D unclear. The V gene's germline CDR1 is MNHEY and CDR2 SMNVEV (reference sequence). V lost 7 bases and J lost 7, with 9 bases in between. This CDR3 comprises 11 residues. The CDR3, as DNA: TGTGCCAGCACCTATGGCTATACGCAGTATTTT. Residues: CASTYGYTQYF.

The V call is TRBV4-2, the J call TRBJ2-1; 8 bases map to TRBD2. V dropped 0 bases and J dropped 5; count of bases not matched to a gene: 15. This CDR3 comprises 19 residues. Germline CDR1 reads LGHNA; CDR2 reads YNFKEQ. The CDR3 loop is CASSQDRLIWTSYNNEQFF. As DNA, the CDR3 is TGTGCCAGCAGCCAAGATCGATTGATTTGGACTAGCTACAACAATGAGCAGTTCTTC.

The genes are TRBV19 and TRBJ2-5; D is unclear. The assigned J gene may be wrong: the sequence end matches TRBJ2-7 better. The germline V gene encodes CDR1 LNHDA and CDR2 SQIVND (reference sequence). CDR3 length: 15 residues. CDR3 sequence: CASTSPGTEESEQYF. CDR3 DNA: TGTGCCAGTACTTCCCCCGGTACGGAAGAATCCGAGCAGTACTTC.

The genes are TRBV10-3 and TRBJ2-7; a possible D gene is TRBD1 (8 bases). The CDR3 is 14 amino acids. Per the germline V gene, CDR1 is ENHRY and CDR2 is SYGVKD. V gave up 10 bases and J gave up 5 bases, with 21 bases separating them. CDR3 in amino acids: CASSLDREGDEQYF. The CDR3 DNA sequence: TGTGCCAGCAGCCTGGACAGGGAGGGTGACGAGCAGTACTTC.

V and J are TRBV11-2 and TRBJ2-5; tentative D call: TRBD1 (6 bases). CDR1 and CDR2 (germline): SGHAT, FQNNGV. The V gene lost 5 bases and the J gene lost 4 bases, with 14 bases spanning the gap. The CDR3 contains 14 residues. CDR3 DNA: TGTGCCAGCAGCATGAACAGGGTAACAGAGACCCAGTACTTC. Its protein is CASSMNRVTETQYF.

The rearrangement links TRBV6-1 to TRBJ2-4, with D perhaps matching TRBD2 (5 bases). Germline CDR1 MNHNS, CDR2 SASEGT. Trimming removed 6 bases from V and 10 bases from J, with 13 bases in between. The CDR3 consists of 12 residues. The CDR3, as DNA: TGTGCCAGCAGCCCTGCGGGTGGAATTCAGTACTTC. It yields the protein CASSPAGGIQYF.

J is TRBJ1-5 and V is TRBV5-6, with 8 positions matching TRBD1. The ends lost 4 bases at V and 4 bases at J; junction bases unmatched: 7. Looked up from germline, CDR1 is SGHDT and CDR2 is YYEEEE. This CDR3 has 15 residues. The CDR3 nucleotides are TGTGCCAGCAGCGCAAGGACAGGGTTTAATCAGCCCCAGCATTTT. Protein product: CASSARTGFNQPQHF.

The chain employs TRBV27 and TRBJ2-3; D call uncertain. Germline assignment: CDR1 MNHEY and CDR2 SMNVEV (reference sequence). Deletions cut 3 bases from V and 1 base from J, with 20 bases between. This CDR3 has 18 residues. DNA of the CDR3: TGTGCCAGCAGTTTGCGCACCCTCGATCTAGGAGGCACAGATACGCAGTATTTT. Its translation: CASSLRTLDLGGTDTQYF.

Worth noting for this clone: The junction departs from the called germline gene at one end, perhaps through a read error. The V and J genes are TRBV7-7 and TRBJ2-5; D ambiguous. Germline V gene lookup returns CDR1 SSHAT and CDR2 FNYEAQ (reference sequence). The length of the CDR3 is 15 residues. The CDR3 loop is CASSVTGPPEETQYF. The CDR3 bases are TGTGCTAGCAGCGTCACCGGTCCTCCCGAAGAGACCCAGTACTTC.

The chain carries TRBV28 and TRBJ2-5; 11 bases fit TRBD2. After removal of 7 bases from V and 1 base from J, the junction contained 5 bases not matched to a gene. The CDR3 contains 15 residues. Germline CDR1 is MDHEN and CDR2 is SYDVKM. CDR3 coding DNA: TGTGCCAGCACTATAGCGGGAGGGGGCCAAGAGACCCAGTACTTC. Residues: CASTIAGGGQETQYF.

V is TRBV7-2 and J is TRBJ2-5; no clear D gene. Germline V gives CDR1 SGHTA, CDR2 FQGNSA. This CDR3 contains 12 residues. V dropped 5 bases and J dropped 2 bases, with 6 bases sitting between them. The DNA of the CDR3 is TGTGCCAGCAGCCGGAGACAAGAGACCCAGTACTTC. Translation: CASSRRQETQYF.

CDR3: CASSQDWGRGHGYGYTF. In DNA form, the CDR3 reads TGTGCCAGCAGCCAAGATTGGGGCAGGGGGCACGGTTATGGCTACACCTTC. The chain combines TRBV14 with TRBJ1-2, with 8 nucleotides matching TRBD1. The germline V gene encodes CDR1 SGHDN and CDR2 FVKESK. The CDR3 length is 17 residues. The trim removed 0 bases at V and 5 bases at J, leaving 11 bases unmatched.

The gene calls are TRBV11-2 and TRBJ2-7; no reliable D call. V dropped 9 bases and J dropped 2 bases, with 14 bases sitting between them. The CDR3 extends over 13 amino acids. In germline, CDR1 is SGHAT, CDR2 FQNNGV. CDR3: CASRRFMAYEQYF. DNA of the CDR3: TGTGCCAGTCGGAGATTCATGGCCTACGAGCAGTACTTC.

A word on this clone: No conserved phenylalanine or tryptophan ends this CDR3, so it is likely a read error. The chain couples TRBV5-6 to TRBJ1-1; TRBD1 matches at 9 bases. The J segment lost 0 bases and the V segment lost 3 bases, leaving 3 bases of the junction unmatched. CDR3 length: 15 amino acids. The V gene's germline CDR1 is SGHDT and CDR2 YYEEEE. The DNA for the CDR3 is TGTGCCAGCAGCTGGGGGACAGGGATGAACACTGAAGCTTTCTCT. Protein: CASSWGTGMNTEAFS.

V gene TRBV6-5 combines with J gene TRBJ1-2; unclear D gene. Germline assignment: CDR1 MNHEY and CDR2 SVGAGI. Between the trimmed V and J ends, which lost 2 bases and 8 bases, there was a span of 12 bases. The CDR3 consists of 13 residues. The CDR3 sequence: CASSYRLVGGYTF. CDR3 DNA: TGTGCCAGCAGTTACCGGTTAGTCGGGGGCTACACCTTC.

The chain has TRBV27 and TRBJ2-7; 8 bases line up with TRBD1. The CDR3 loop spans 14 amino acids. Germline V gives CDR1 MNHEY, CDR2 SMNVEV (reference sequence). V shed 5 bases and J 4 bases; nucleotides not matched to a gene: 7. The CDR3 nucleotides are TGTGCCAGCAGTCCACGGACAGGGAGGTACGAGCAGTACTTC. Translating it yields CASSPRTGRYEQYF.

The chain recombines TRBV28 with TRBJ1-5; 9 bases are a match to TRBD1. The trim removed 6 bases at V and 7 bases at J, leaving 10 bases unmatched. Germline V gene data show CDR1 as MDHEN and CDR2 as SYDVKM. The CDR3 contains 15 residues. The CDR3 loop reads CASSLDRGLRQPQHF. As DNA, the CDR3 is TGTGCCAGCAGCCTGGACAGGGGCCTAAGGCAGCCCCAGCATTTT.

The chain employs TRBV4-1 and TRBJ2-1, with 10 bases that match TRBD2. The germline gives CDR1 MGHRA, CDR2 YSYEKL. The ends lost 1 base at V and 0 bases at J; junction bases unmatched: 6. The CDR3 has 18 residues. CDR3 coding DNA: TGCGCCAGCAGCCAAGGATCTAGCGGGAGCACCTCCTACAATGAGCAGTTCTTC. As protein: CASSQGSSGSTSYNEQFF.

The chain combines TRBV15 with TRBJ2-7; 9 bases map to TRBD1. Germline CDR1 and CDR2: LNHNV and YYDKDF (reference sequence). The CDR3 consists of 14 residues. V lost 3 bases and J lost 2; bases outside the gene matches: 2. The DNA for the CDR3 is TGTGCCACCAGCAGGACAGGGGGGACCTACGAGCAGTACTTC. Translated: CATSRTGGTYEQYF.

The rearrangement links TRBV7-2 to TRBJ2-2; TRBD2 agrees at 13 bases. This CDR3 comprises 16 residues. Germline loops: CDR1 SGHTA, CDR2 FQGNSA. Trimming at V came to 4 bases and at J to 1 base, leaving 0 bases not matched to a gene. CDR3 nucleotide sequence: TGTGCCAGCAGCTGGACTAGCGGGAGGAACACCGGGGAGCTGTTTTTT. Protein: CASSWTSGRNTGELFF.